Listed below are T cell receptor beta chains from one sample, sequenced in a study of post-analysis software for immune sequencing data. TCRdb re-called the PCR reads through MiXCR, storing one row per CDR3 protein. Of about 770,000 distinct CDR3 sequences listed, 46% are singletons. The sample was blood. These receptors were obtained from a girl aged 5 to 17 with multiple sclerosis. Each CDR3 is given with its conserved first and last residue. A D gene is named only where the DNA matches it firmly. Expanded clones are given a class, and other clones once, few, many or no size at all.

>TRBJ2-7|TRBD1|many|TRBV5-1
TGCGCCAGCAGCCCACGACAGGGGGCCTACGAGCAGTACTTC
CASSPRQGAYEQYF
>TRBJ2-5|-|-|TRBV5-6
TGTGCCAGCAGCTCCCAGGTAGAAGAGACCCAGTACTTC
CASSSQVEETQYF
>TRBJ2-3|TRBD2|-|TRBV11-2
TGTGCCAGCAGCTTACGGCGGGAGGCCCGCACAGATACGCAGTATTTT
CASSLRREARTDTQYF
>TRBJ2-1|TRBD2|few|TRBV20-1
TGCAGTGCTAGATCTAGCGGGAGTTTCAATGAGCAGTTCTTC
CSARSSGSFNEQFF
>TRBJ2-3|-|-|TRBV6-5
TGTGCCAGCAGTTACGTCCCAGCGGGCGTTAGCACAGATACGCAGTATTTT
CASSYVPAGVSTDTQYF
>TRBJ1-4|-|-|TRBV29-1
TGCAGCGTGTTTACGGGTGAAAAACTGTTTTTT
CSVFTGEKLFF
>TRBJ2-4|TRBD2|few|TRBV20-1
TGCAGTGCTCGCGTAGCGGGAGGGCCGGCTGGTTTCAAAAACATTCAGTACTTC
CSARVAGGPAGFKNIQYF
>TRBJ2-1|-|few|TRBV29-1
TGCAGCGTTGAAGCCTACAGTATAAACCTTTACAATGAGCAGTTCTTC
CSVEAYSINLYNEQFF
>TRBJ2-1|TRBD1|-|TRBV4-2
TGTGCCAGCAGCCCGTCATCGCCGGGACAGGGGCACGATGAGCAGTTCTTC
CASSPSSPGQGHDEQFF
>TRBJ2-7|TRBD1|few|TRBV7-2
TGTGCCAGCAGCTTAGAGGGACAGAACTACGAGCAGTACTTC
CASSLEGQNYEQYF
>TRBJ2-7|TRBD2|-|TRBV3-1
TGTGCCAGCAGCCAGGCTAGCGGGAGACTCGAGCAGTACTTC
CASSQASGRLEQYF
>TRBJ2-3|TRBD2|-|TRBV12-3/TRBV12-4
TGTGCCAGCAGTCTCCCGGGACTAGCCACAGATACGCAGTATTTT
CASSLPGLATDTQYF
>TRBJ1-5|-|-|TRBV4-1
TGCGCCAGCAGCCAGGAGGACCTAGGTACTCAGCCCCAGCATTTT
CASSQEDLGTQPQHF
>TRBJ1-5|-|-|TRBV3-1
TGTGCCAGCAGCCAAGATTTGAATCAGCCCCAGCATTTT
CASSQDLNQPQHF
>TRBJ2-1|-|once|TRBV12-3/TRBV12-4
TGTGCCAGCTACGGACAGCAACTCGACAATGAGCAGTTCTTC
CASYGQQLDNEQFF
>TRBJ2-3|-|-|TRBV7-3
TGTGCCAGCAGCCAACCCAGCACAAATACGCAGTATTTT
CASSQPSTNTQYF
>TRBJ2-3|-|-|TRBV28
TGTGCCAGCAGTTATCGAGAATTCTATACGCAGTATTTT
CASSYREFYTQYF
>TRBJ2-7|-|-|TRBV27
TGTGCCAGCAGTTTAAGTTTGGGGAGCCGCTCCTACGAGCAGTACTTC
CASSLSLGSRSYEQYF
>TRBJ2-1|-|-|TRBV29-1
TGCAGCGTTCGCCAGCCTTCACAACCGCGGTTCTTC
CSVRQPSQPRFF
>TRBJ1-6|-|-|TRBV20-1
TGCAGTGCTAGTGAGCACATCTCACCCCCCCACTTT
CSASEHISPPHF
>TRBJ2-7|-|few|TRBV20-1
TGCAGTGCTAGGAGGCAGGGACCTTACGAGCAGTACTTC
CSARRQGPYEQYF
>TRBJ2-7|-|-|TRBV7-3
TGTGCCAGCAGCCCCCAAGGAGGGCGCGAGCAGTACTTC
CASSPQGGREQYF
>TRBJ1-4|-|-|TRBV30
TGTGCCTGGACGACAGCCCCAACTAATGAAAAACTGTTTTTT
CAWTTAPTNEKLFF
>TRBJ1-2|-|-|TRBV24-1
TGTGCCACCAGTGCGGAACATCGCTATGGCTACACCTTC
CATSAEHRYGYTF
>TRBJ2-7|-|-|TRBV11-3
TGTGCCAGCAGCTTAGCGAGTTCCTTCTACGAGCAGTACTTC
CASSLASSFYEQYF
>TRBJ1-5|TRBD1|few|TRBV3-1
TGTGCCAGCAGCCGAGGACAGGGCCATGCGCCCCAGCATTTT
CASSRGQGHAPQHF
>TRBJ2-7|-|few|TRBV28
TGTGCCAGCAGTTTTAAGGGAACGGGGCAGTACTTC
CASSFKGTGQYF
>TRBJ2-5|-|-|TRBV19
TGTGCCAGCACGACAGCACCGCAAGAGACCCAGTACTTC
CASTTAPQETQYF
>TRBJ2-7|TRBD2|-|TRBV5-1
TGCGCCAGCAGCTTGACGGGAGGGGCTTCCTACGAGCAGTACTTC
CASSLTGGASYEQYF
>TRBJ2-7|-|-|TRBV20-1
TGCAGTGCTAGAGAAGGTAACTCCTACGAGCAGTACTTC
CSAREGNSYEQYF
>TRBJ2-5|-|once|TRBV15
TGTGCCACCAGCAGGGACAACAGCCAAGAGACCCAGTACTTC
CATSRDNSQETQYF
>TRBJ2-4|TRBD2|-|TRBV29-1
TGCAGCGTGGGGGGGGCCAAAAACATTCAGTACTTC
CSVGGAKNIQYF
>TRBJ2-3|-|-|TRBV15
TGTGCCACCAGCAGAGATGGCACTTCCAGCGATACGCAGTATTTT
CATSRDGTSSDTQYF
>TRBJ2-3|-|-|TRBV4-1
TGCGCCAGCAGCCTTGTTCAGGGAGATACGCAGTATTTT
CASSLVQGDTQYF
>TRBJ2-7|-|-|TRBV18
TGTGCCAGCTCACCTCTTTGGGGAGACGACTACGAGCAGTACTTC
CASSPLWGDDYEQYF
>TRBJ2-5|-|-|TRBV6-6
TGTGCCAGCAGTTACTCGGGGGGAAGGGGGGAGACCCAGTACTTC
CASSYSGGRGETQYF
>TRBJ2-1|-|-|TRBV9
TGTGCCAGCAGCGGTCAGGGGTATGAGCAGTTCTTC
CASSGQGYEQFF
>TRBJ2-7|-|few|TRBV6-2/TRBV6-3
TGTGCCAGCAGTTCCCGGGCTGACACCTACGAGCAGTACTTC
CASSSRADTYEQYF
>TRBJ2-1|TRBD1|-|TRBV15
TGTGCCACCAGCGAGGGAGAGGGGGCCTCCCACAATGAGCAGTTCTTC
CATSEGEGASHNEQFF
>TRBJ1-1|-|-|TRBV12-3/TRBV12-4
TGTGCCAGCAGTTTAGCGGCCGGTCCTTCTGAAGCTTTCTTT
CASSLAAGPSEAFF
>TRBJ1-2|TRBD1|-|TRBV19
TGTGCCAGTAGTATAAGGATGGACAGGGCCTCTGGTGGCTACACCTTC
CASSIRMDRASGGYTF
>TRBJ2-5|-|-|TRBV12-3/TRBV12-4
TGTGCCAGCGTGGTGGCAGAGACCCAGTACTTC
CASVVAETQYF
>TRBJ1-1|-|-|TRBV10-3
TGTGCCATCAGTGAGTCGATGGTCGGCCGGTACGCTGAAGCTTTCTTT
CAISESMVGRYAEAFF
>TRBJ1-2|-|-|TRBV10-3
TGTGCCATCACTCCGGCCCAGCAGGACTATGGCTACACCTTC
CAITPAQQDYGYTF
>TRBJ1-2|-|-|TRBV29-1
TGCAGCGTTCGGAGGACCGCCTTCCGAACAGAAAACTATGGCTACACCTTC
CSVRRTAFRTENYGYTF
>TRBJ2-1|TRBD2|-|TRBV28
TGTGCCAGCAGCCCCGCCTCGACTAGCGGATACGCATACAATGAGCAGTTCTTC
CASSPASTSGYAYNEQFF
>TRBJ2-5|-|-|TRBV29-1
TGCAGCGTTGAGCCTAGCGCGTACCAAGAGACCCAGTACTTC
CSVEPSAYQETQYF
>TRBJ2-1|TRBD1|few|TRBV5-1
TGCGCCAGCAGCATGGCAGGACAGGTTAACAATGAGCAGTTCTTC
CASSMAGQVNNEQFF
>TRBJ1-2|TRBD1|-|TRBV2
TGTGCCAGCAGTGAAGCCTGGGGGCGACAGGGGGAGGATGGCTACACCTTC
CASSEAWGRQGEDGYTF
>TRBJ1-5|-|few|TRBV29-1
TGCAGCGTTGGGCTTGCGAATCAGCCCCAGCATTTT
CSVGLANQPQHF
>TRBJ2-7|-|few|TRBV3-1
TGTGCCAGCAGTCCTGACAGGTTGGCGGGCGCCTACGAGCAGTACTTC
CASSPDRLAGAYEQYF
>TRBJ1-2|-|few|TRBV6-2/TRBV6-3
TGTGCCAGCAGTTACAAGGGGACCTATGGCTACACCTTC
CASSYKGTYGYTF